This is a list of T cell receptor beta chains from one sample in a study of cytomegalovirus exposure and HLA in healthy donors. Only in-frame clones appear in the TCRdb table, and some are missing; sequencing was by immunoSEQ multiplex PCR. Counted here are around 190,000 clones, around 84% occurring once; the ten biggest clones make up 16%. The specimen sequenced was PBMCs. The receptors here all came from a man aged 18 to 29 in good health and CMV-seropositive. Each CDR3 is given with its conserved first and last residue. Each record gives: D gene, J gene, clone size, V gene, CDR3 DNA, CDR3 protein. The D gene is left open where the match is weak. Clone sizes are given selectively: once, few, many, or a class where the clone is expanded.

>TRBD1|TRBJ2-3|once|TRBV6-4
TGTGCCAGCAGTGACTCAGGGGGCGATTCCGCAGATACGCAGTATTTT
CASSDSGGDSADTQYF
>TRBD1|TRBJ2-1|-|TRBV11-2
TGTGCCAGCAGCTTAAGAGGACAGGGGTCCAATGAGCAGTTCTTC
CASSLRGQGSNEQFF
>-|TRBJ2-7|-|TRBV7-9
TGTGCCAGCAGCTCTCCGGGACAATCCTACGAGCAGTACTTC
CASSSPGQSYEQYF
>TRBD2|TRBJ2-5|-|TRBV7-3
TGTGCCAGCAGCTTAGCTAGCGGGGGTCAAGAGACCCAGTACTTC
CASSLASGGQETQYF
>-|TRBJ2-3|-|TRBV9
TGTGCCAGCAGCGTAGACACCGGGACACCCACAGATACGCAGTATTTT
CASSVDTGTPTDTQYF
>-|TRBJ2-3|-|TRBV7-8
TGTGCCAGCAGCTTAGCAGGGGAGGTCTCAGATACGCAGTATTTT
CASSLAGEVSDTQYF
>TRBD2|TRBJ2-2|-|TRBV9
TGTGCCAGCAGCGCTAGCGGGAGCTCAACCGGGGAGCTGTTTTTT
CASSASGSSTGELFF
>-|TRBJ2-1|-|TRBV29-1
TGCAGCGTTGGGGGCAGGAAGGGGGTGGATGAGCAGTTCTTC
CSVGGRKGVDEQFF
>TRBD1|TRBJ1-2|-|TRBV19
TGTGCCAGTAGCATAAATATGGGACAGGGGATCTATGGCTACACCTTC
CASSINMGQGIYGYTF
>TRBD1|TRBJ2-6|-|TRBV5-1
TGCGCCAGCAGCTTGCCTTACAGGGGATCTGGGGCCAACGTCCTGACTTTC
CASSLPYRGSGANVLTF
>TRBD2|TRBJ2-1|-|TRBV7-9
TGTGCCAGCAGCCAGACTAGCGGGATTTCCAATGAGCAGTTCTTC
CASSQTSGISNEQFF
>-|TRBJ1-5|few|TRBV28
TGTGCCATCTTACAGGGCCTGAGCAATCAGCCCCAGCATTTT
CAILQGLSNQPQHF
>TRBD1|TRBJ1-1|-|TRBV19
TGTGCCAGTAGTATAGGACAGGGGGGCCCTGAAGCTTTCTTT
CASSIGQGGPEAFF